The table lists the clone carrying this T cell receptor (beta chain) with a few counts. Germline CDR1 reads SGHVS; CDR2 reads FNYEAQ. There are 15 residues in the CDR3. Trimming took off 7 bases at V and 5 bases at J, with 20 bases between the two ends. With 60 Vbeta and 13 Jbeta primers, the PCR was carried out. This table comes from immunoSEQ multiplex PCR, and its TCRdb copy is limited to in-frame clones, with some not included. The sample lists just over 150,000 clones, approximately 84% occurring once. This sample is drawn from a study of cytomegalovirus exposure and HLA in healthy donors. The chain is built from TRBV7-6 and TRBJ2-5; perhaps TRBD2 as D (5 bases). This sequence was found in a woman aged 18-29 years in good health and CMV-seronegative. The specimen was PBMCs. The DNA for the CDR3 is TGTGCCAGCACTTCTTCCACCCGAGGGTGGGAGACCCAGTACTTC. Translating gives CASTSSTRGWETQYF.